Sequencing of this TCR beta chain was carried out in a study of cytomegalovirus exposure and HLA in healthy donors. Primers: 60 Vbeta forward and 13 Jbeta reverse. TCRdb keeps only in-frame clones here, not all; method: immunoSEQ multiplex PCR. The data show about 110,000 clones, roughly 87% seen once. Likely unrecorded immune exposures existed in these nominally healthy donors. Sequencing was carried out using PBMCs. The origin of this receptor is a man younger than 40 in good health and CMV-seropositive.

DNA for the CDR3: TGTGCCAGCAGACTGACAGGGGTTTCGAACACCGGGGAGCTGTTTTTT. Translation: CASRLTGVSNTGELFF. The V and J genes are TRBV2 and TRBJ2-2; 8 bases align to TRBD1. The CDR3 length is 16 residues. Trimming removed 6 bases from V and 0 bases from J; junction bases left unmatched: 6. CDR1 is SNHLY, CDR2 FYNNEI, per germline.